The entry below describes one T cell receptor beta chain. Other DNA sequences from this sample encode an identical CDR3 as well. This sample is part of a study of T cell responses to AZD1222 COVID-19 vaccine. Per the germline V gene, CDR1 is SGHRS and CDR2 is YFSETQ. This CDR3 contains 13 residues. After removal of 3 bases from V and 3 bases from J, the junction contained 2 bases not matched to a gene. Sequenced by immunoSEQ multiplex PCR; TCRdb stores in-frame clones only, minus some. Among 120,000 or so clones listed, 87% were seen once. The material sequenced was peripheral blood, taken on day 0 of AZD1222 vaccination. The clonotype comes from an adult in good health. V usage is TRBV5-1 and J usage is TRBJ2-5, with 7 bases identical to TRBD1. The CDR3 loop reads CASSSTGEETQYF. In DNA, the CDR3 is TGCGCCAGCAGCTCTACAGGGGAAGAGACCCAGTACTTC.